This TCR beta chain emerged from a study of blood T cell repertoires in COVID-19. V was clipped by 4 bases and J by 5 bases, with 22 bases between them. This CDR3 contains 17 residues. Germline V CDR1 and CDR2: LGHNA, YNFKEQ. The repertoire was sequenced with immunoSEQ multiplex PCR; TCRdb's copy has only in-frame clones and lacks some. The profile shows about 190,000 clones, over 75% of them singletons. The receptor comes from a woman between 70 and 85 years old with acute or convalescent COVID-19. This chain joins TRBV4-2 and TRBJ2-3, with D possibly being TRBD2 (5 bases). Material: peripheral blood. The DNA for the CDR3 is TGTGCCAGCAGCCCCCGCCCAGTGACTACCCGGGGAGATACGCAGTATTTT. Protein: CASSPRPVTTRGDTQYF.